Following are 10 T cell receptor beta chains from one sample sequenced in a study of T-cell memory formation after mild COVID-19. TCRdb reprocessed the 5' RACE reads via MiXCR and lists one record per CDR3 protein. The profile shows approximately 190,000 distinct CDR3 sequences, around 19% of them singletons. Sequencing was carried out using PBMCs or a T cell subset sorted from them (not recorded which). Receptors were obtained from an adult woman who had mild COVID-19 (a few samples of this study predate the infection). Cell type and time point are not known.

The rearrangement links TRBV18 to TRBJ1-5; D unresolved. This CDR3 has 15 residues. Germline CDR1 KGHSH, CDR2 LQKENI. Between the trimmed V and J ends, which lost 3 bases and 2 bases, there was a span of 11 bases. The CDR3 coding sequence is TGTGCCAGCTCACCCGCCGGGCGGGGCAATCAGCCCCAGCATTTT. Protein sequence: CASSPAGRGNQPQHF.

This clonotype has just a few counts. The chain joins TRBV12-3 or TRBV12-4 to TRBJ1-1; D is undetermined. This CDR3 contains 15 residues. Trimming left V 1 base short and J 1 base short, with 10 bases between. The CDR3 nucleotides are TGTGCCAGCAGTTTAGGTTACGAGGGGAACACTGAAGCTTTCTTT. The encoded protein is CASSLGYEGNTEAFF.

This clonotype has only a few counts. The chain is built from TRBV11-3 and TRBJ2-7; D might be TRBD1 (6 bases). Looked up from germline, CDR1 is SGHNT and CDR2 is YENEEA. The CDR3 runs to 15 residues. Trimming shortened V by 2 bases and J by 6 bases, and 17 bases separated the two germline ends. The CDR3 loop reads CASSLSGVRGVEQYF. The DNA for the CDR3 is TGTGCCAGCAGCTTAAGTGGCGTCAGGGGTGTCGAGCAGTACTTC.

The chain couples TRBV12-3 or TRBV12-4 to TRBJ2-7; TRBD1 matches at 8 bases. J lost 7 bases, V lost 4 bases, and 15 bases had no gene match. This CDR3 spans 16 amino acids. CDR3 in amino acids: CASSSTNRDRKREQYF. Here the CDR3 DNA reads TGTGCCAGCAGTTCTACCAACCGGGACAGGAAGAGGGAGCAGTACTTC.

V is TRBV18 and J is TRBJ1-5; D is perhaps TRBD1 (5 bases). Trimming stripped 5 bases from V and 6 bases from J, with 17 bases between. The CDR3 spans 15 residues. The germline CDR1 and CDR2 sequences are KGHSH and LQKENI. The CDR3 loop reads CASSASQGVGQPQHF. The DNA of the CDR3 is TGTGCCAGCTCAGCGTCGCAGGGTGTAGGTCAGCCCCAGCATTTT. The whole variable domain, remainder taken from reference TRBV18 and TRBJ1-5, is NAGVMQNPRHLVRRRGQEARLRCSPMKGHSHVYWYRQLPEEGLKFMVYLQKENIIDESGMPKERFSAEFPKEGPSILRIQQVVRGDSAAYFCASSASQGVGQPQHFGDGTRLSIL.

This clonotype was detected a few times. The V and J genes are TRBV3-1 and TRBJ1-2; TRBD1 might be the D (6 bases). The V gene lost 4 bases and the J gene lost 8 bases, with 20 bases spanning the gap. This CDR3 is 15 amino acids long. Per the germline V gene, CDR1 is LGHDT and CDR2 is YNNKEL (reference sequence). CDR3 residues: CASSPRLGATGGYTF. Written as DNA, the CDR3 is TGTGCCAGCAGCCCCCGATTGGGGGCGACGGGCGGCTACACCTTC.

In the case of this clonotype: At one of its ends the junction is not consistent with the germline gene, which may arise from a read error. The chain has TRBV7-2 and TRBJ1-4; 7 nucleotides match TRBD1. CDR3 size: 13 residues. From germline, CDR1 is SGHTA and CDR2 FQGNSA. CDR3: CDSSFEGGEKLFF. DNA for the CDR3: TGTGACAGCAGCTTCGAAGGGGGCGAAAAACTGTTTTTT.

This clonotype has a handful of counts. CDR3 sequence (DNA): TGTGCCAGCAGCTCGACAGGGAAAGGGGAAGCTTTCTTT. Encoded protein: CASSSTGKGEAFF. J is TRBJ1-1 and V is TRBV5-6; 7 nucleotides align to TRBD1. With 3 bases clipped from V and 8 bases from J, the junction kept 7 bases outside the gene matches. The V gene's germline CDR1 is SGHDT and CDR2 YYEEEE. This CDR3 region has 13 residues.

The chain couples TRBV7-9 to TRBJ2-6; 9 nucleotides agree with TRBD1. Trimming removed 1 base from V and 0 bases from J; junction bases left unmatched: 10. Germline V lookup: CDR1 SEHNR, CDR2 FQNEAQ (reference sequence). The CDR3 length is 20 residues. CDR3 coding DNA: TGTGCCAGCAGCTTAGAGCTGACAGGGGGAACCCTCTCTGGGGCCAACGTCCTGACTTTC. Translating it yields CASSLELTGGTLSGANVLTF.

The sample holds a few counts of this clonotype. The rearrangement uses TRBV24-1 and TRBJ2-6, with 8 bases lining up with TRBD1. CDR1 KGHDR and CDR2 SFDVKD come from the germline V gene. The CDR3 totals 14 residues. The V gene end was trimmed by 10 bases and the J gene end by 3 bases; junction bases not matched to a gene: 4. This chain's CDR3 is CATQGAGGANVLTF. In DNA form, the CDR3 reads TGTGCCACTCAGGGGGCAGGTGGGGCCAACGTCCTGACTTTC.